The 23 T cell receptor beta chains given below trace back to one sample, sequenced in a study of graft-versus-host responses after intestinal transplantation (dated by TCRdb to the early 2020s). The method behind the library was the immunoSEQ multiplex PCR assay. TCRdb re-hosts the immuneACCESS table, in-frame sequences only. Its copies lack some clones; in the studies checked, an unresolved V gene accounts for under half of them, and the cause for the rest is not known. Counted in this sample were about 9,900 clones; approximately 94% of them appeared once. Roughly 2% of the sample lies in the top ten. The sample here was PBMCs, taken 8 days after intestinal transplant. These receptor sequences come from a human patient who received an intestinal transplant, so some T cells may come from the graft donor.

The V gene is TRBV27, the J gene TRBJ2-7; TRBD1 might be the D (5 bases). Trimming shortened V by 6 bases and J by 4 bases, and 16 bases separated the two germline ends. This CDR3 is 14 amino acids long. Looked up from germline, CDR1 is MNHEY and CDR2 is SMNVEV (reference sequence). The CDR3 reads CASSIFLGDYEQYF. CDR3 coding DNA: TGTGCCAGCAGCATTTTTTTAGGGGATTACGAGCAGTACTTC.

Only a few counts were recorded for this clone. This chain links TRBV6-1 with TRBJ1-1; D is possibly TRBD1 (6 bases). This CDR3 region has 15 residues. Germline-derived CDR1 and CDR2 are MNHNS and SASEGT. Between the trimmed V and J ends, which lost 4 bases and 7 bases, there was a span of 19 bases. CDR3 nucleotide sequence: TGTGCCAGCAGTGCTCCCCAACAGGGCTTGGGTGAAGCTTTCTTT. Translated: CASSAPQQGLGEAFF.

In its sample, this clone was seen once. The CDR3 loop is CASSETVISYEQYF. The DNA for the CDR3 is TGTGCCAGCAGCGAGACAGTGATCTCCTACGAGCAGTACTTC. This chain links TRBV5-6 with TRBJ2-7; TRBD1 might be the D (5 bases). Between the trimmed V and J ends, which lost 4 bases and 0 bases, there was a span of 11 bases. The CDR3 length is 14 residues. Germline CDR1 reads SGHDT; CDR2 reads YYEEEE.

V usage is TRBV19 and J usage is TRBJ2-3; a weak D match, TRBD2 (5 bases). Germline V gene lookup returns CDR1 LNHDA and CDR2 SQIVND (reference sequence). V lost 3 bases to trimming and J lost 1 base, with 11 bases between them. This CDR3 has 15 amino acids. DNA of the CDR3: TGTGCCAGTAGTATTTCCGGACTCCGCACAGATACGCAGTATTTT. This gives the protein CASSISGLRTDTQYF. Full variable domain (outside the CDR3, taken from reference TRBV19 and TRBJ2-3): DGGITQSPKYLFRKEGQNVTLSCEQNLNHDAMYWYRQDPGQGLRLIYYSQIVNDFQKGDIAEGYSVSREKKESFPLTVTSAQKNPTAFYLCASSISGLRTDTQYFGPGTRLTVL.

The chain joins TRBV4-1 to TRBJ2-7; 8 bases are a match to TRBD2. Trimming removed 3 bases from V and 5 bases from J; junction bases left unmatched: 15. The CDR3 length is 17 residues. From germline, CDR1 is MGHRA and CDR2 YSYEKL. The CDR3 nucleotides are TGCGCCAGCAGCCATGGGTGGGGAAGCGGGAGTGTCGACGAGCAGTACTTC. Translation: CASSHGWGSGSVDEQYF.

This clone was seen a single time. The chain joins TRBV21-1 to TRBJ1-1; the table's D gene call, TRBD1, was not cross checked with the DNA. TRBV21-1 is annotated as a pseudogene. The CDR3 is 15 residues long. CDR3 DNA: TGTGCCAGCAGCCCCGAAGGGGGATTGAACACTGAAGCTTTCTTT. It translates to CASSPEGGLNTEAFF.

Remarks on this clone: At one boundary the junction diverges from the germline segment, which might be a read error. The rearrangement links TRBV28 to TRBJ2-2; D may be TRBD1 or TRBD2 (5 bases each). Germline V gene data show CDR1 as MDHEN and CDR2 as SYDVKM. This CDR3 contains 11 residues. DNA for the CDR3: TGCGGGGCAGGGATGGGCGGGGAGCTGTTTTTT. Translated: CGAGMGGELFF.

This chain connects TRBV19 to TRBJ2-7; TRBD1 agrees at 9 bases. The V gene end was trimmed by 5 bases and the J gene end by 0 bases; junction bases not matched to a gene: 5. In germline, CDR1 is LNHDA, CDR2 SQIVND (reference sequence). The CDR3 contains 15 residues. CDR3: CASSVDRGFSYEQYF. CDR3 bases: TGTGCCAGTAGTGTCGACAGGGGGTTCTCCTACGAGCAGTACTTC.

The V call is TRBV28, the J call TRBJ1-1; D gene unclear. Germline V gene data show CDR1 as MDHEN and CDR2 as SYDVKM. V was pared by 5 bases and J by 11 bases, with 15 bases between. This CDR3 contains 12 residues. The CDR3 DNA is TGTGCCAGCAGTCCCGATAGGAAGGCGGCTTTCTTT. Protein: CASSPDRKAAFF.

This rearrangement joins TRBV28 to TRBJ2-5; TRBD1 or TRBD2 may be the D gene (5 bases each). Germline V CDR1 and CDR2: MDHEN, SYDVKM. The CDR3 is made up of 15 amino acids. V was clipped by 8 bases and J by 5 bases, with 21 bases between them. For the CDR3, the DNA is TGTGCCAGCGGTATCCCCTTGGGACGAGGGGAGACCCAGTACTTC. It codes for CASGIPLGRGETQYF.

CDR3 in amino acids: CASSLNPQAGDAGNEQFF. The CDR3 DNA reads as TGTGCCAGCAGTCTCAACCCCCAGGCGGGAGATGCGGGCAATGAGCAGTTCTTC. This sequence joins TRBV27 and TRBJ2-1; the match to TRBD2 covers 7 bases. V trimming: 5 bases; J trimming: 6 bases; junction bases outside the gene matches: 19. The CDR3 consists of 18 residues. Germline V gene data show CDR1 as MNHEY and CDR2 as SMNVEV (reference sequence).

The J gene is TRBJ1-2, the V gene TRBV13; 7 bases line up with TRBD1. V lost 5 bases, J lost 5 bases, and 8 bases stayed unmatched. The CDR3 totals 14 residues. Looked up from germline, CDR1 is PRHDT and CDR2 is FYEKMQ (reference sequence). The CDR3 sequence: CASSGTGDSYGYTF. The CDR3 nucleotides read TGTGCCAGCAGCGGAACAGGGGACTCTTATGGCTACACCTTC.

The rearrangement joins TRBV7-2 to TRBJ2-3, with TRBD2 matching over 14 bases. CDR3 length equals 17 residues. With V trimmed by 5 bases and J by 3 bases, 7 bases remained unmatched. Per the germline V gene, CDR1 is SGHTA and CDR2 is FQGNSA. DNA of the CDR3: TGTGCCAGCAGCCTACGGGGACTAGCGGGGGAGACAGATACGCAGTATTTT. Residues: CASSLRGLAGETDTQYF. Full variable domain (remainder filled in from reference TRBV7-2 and TRBJ2-3): GAGVSQSPSNKVTEKGKDVELRCDPISGHTALYWYRQSLGQGLEFLIYFQGNSAPDKSGLPSDRFSAERTGGSVSTLTIQRTQQEDSAVYLCASSLRGLAGETDTQYFGPGTRLTVL.

This rearrangement joins TRBV14 to TRBJ2-3, with 8 bases aligning to TRBD2. Germline CDR1 SGHDN, CDR2 FVKESK. The CDR3 extends over 14 amino acids. Trimming removed 4 bases from V and 1 base from J; junction bases left unmatched: 1. CDR3 coding DNA: TGTGCCAGCAGCCTCGGGGGGGGCACAGATACGCAGTATTTT. Translated, it gives CASSLGGGTDTQYF. The variable domain in full, completed from reference TRBV14 and TRBJ2-3, reads EAGVTQFPSHSVIEKGQTVTLRCDPISGHDNLYWYRRVMGKEIKFLLHFVKESKQDESGMPNNRFLAERTGGTYSTLKVQPAELEDSGVYFCASSLGGGTDTQYFGPGTRLTVL.

The chain is built from TRBV29-1 and TRBJ2-7; perhaps TRBD1 as D (7 bases). The CDR3 sequence is 14 residues long. Trimming pared 4 bases from V and 2 bases from J, leaving 15 bases between. Germline-derived CDR1 and CDR2 are SQVTM and ANQGSEA. The CDR3 DNA reads as TGCAGCGTTGCAGGGGGTTGGGGGGCCTACGAGCAGTACTTC. This translates into CSVAGGWGAYEQYF.

This chain links TRBV7-7 with TRBJ2-6; D is ambiguous. The CDR3 consists of 18 residues. Trimming stripped 4 bases from V and 5 bases from J, with 21 bases between. The germline gives CDR1 SSHAT, CDR2 FNYEAQ (reference sequence). The CDR3 spells CASSSTRVPQSRANVLTF. Written as DNA, the CDR3 is TGTGCCAGCAGCTCGACAAGAGTGCCACAAAGTCGGGCCAACGTCCTGACTTTC.

The CDR3 here is CASSIDRGREQPQHF. The CDR3 DNA reads TGTGCCAGTAGTATCGACAGGGGGCGCGAACAGCCCCAGCATTTT. The genes are TRBV19 and TRBJ1-5, with 10 bases matching TRBD1. V shed 3 bases, J shed 7 bases, and the junction held 6 bases outside the gene matches. The CDR3 loop spans 15 amino acids. Germline V gene data show CDR1 as LNHDA and CDR2 as SQIVND (reference sequence).

CDR3 amino acids: CASSLAAAESEAFF. CDR3 coding DNA: TGTGCCAGCAGCTTAGCAGCCGCTGAGTCTGAAGCTTTCTTT. The chain uses TRBV7-9 and TRBJ1-1; D unclear. V lost 0 bases and J lost 6, with 11 bases in between. There are 14 residues in the CDR3. Germline assignment: CDR1 SEHNR and CDR2 FQNEAQ (reference sequence).

The chain links TRBV2 to TRBJ2-1; D is perhaps TRBD2 (6 bases). CDR1 SNHLY and CDR2 FYNNEI come from the germline V gene. V was shortened by 6 bases and J by 12 bases, with 12 bases between the two germline ends. The CDR3 is 11 residues long. This CDR3 reads CASSKVGGQFF. CDR3 DNA: TGTGCCAGCAGCAAGGTGGGGGGGCAGTTCTTC. Combining the CDR3 with reference TRBV2 and TRBJ2-1 gives the whole variable domain EPEVTQTPSHQVTQMGQEVILRCVPISNHLYFYWYRQILGQKVEFLVSFYNNEISEKSEIFDDQFSVERPDGSNFTLKIRSTKLEDSAMYFCASSKVGGQFFGPGTRLTVL.

The chain recombines TRBV13 with TRBJ2-7, with a possible D match to TRBD2 (5 bases). V dropped 4 bases and J dropped 7 bases, with 11 bases sitting between them. CDR3 length equals 12 residues. Germline V lookup: CDR1 PRHDT, CDR2 FYEKMQ (reference sequence). DNA of the CDR3: TGTGCCAGCAGCTCCACTAGAGGGGAGCAGTACTTC. Residues: CASSSTRGEQYF. The full variable domain, completed using reference TRBV13 and TRBJ2-7, is AAGVIQSPRHLIKEKRETATLKCYPIPRHDTVYWYQQGPGQDPQFLISFYEKMQSDKGSIPDRFSAQQFSDYHSELNMSSLELGDSALYFCASSSTRGEQYFGPGTRLTVT.

This chain connects TRBV27 to TRBJ2-3, with a tentative D call TRBD1 (6 bases). The germline CDR1 and CDR2 sequences are MNHEY and SMNVEV (reference sequence). CDR3 length: 15 residues. Deletions cut 5 bases from V and 2 bases from J, with 14 bases between. CDR3 DNA sequence: TGTGCCAGCAGTCTCGGGACACATTACACAGATACGCAGTATTTT. It encodes CASSLGTHYTDTQYF.

The rearrangement links TRBV11-2 to TRBJ2-1, with TRBD1 identical over 9 bases. The germline gives CDR1 SGHAT, CDR2 FQNNGV. The CDR3 totals 17 residues. V was pared by 6 bases and J by 6 bases, with 15 bases of the junction left unmatched. The CDR3 nucleotides read TGTGCCAGCAGTTCAGCCGGGACAGGGTCACAGGCCAATGAGCAGTTCTTC. Protein product: CASSSAGTGSQANEQFF.

This chain joins TRBV15 and TRBJ1-1, with D possibly being TRBD1 (5 bases). CDR3 length equals 17 residues. V was cut by 0 bases and J by 7 bases, with 21 bases left in between. Germline-derived CDR1 and CDR2 are LNHNV and YYDKDF (reference sequence). The CDR3 sequence is CATSRDPGGSGGGEAFF. The CDR3 nucleotides read TGTGCCACCAGCAGAGATCCAGGCGGCAGCGGGGGTGGTGAAGCTTTCTTT.